The 16 T cell receptor beta chains in this list originate from one sample, sequenced in a study of T cell responses to AZD1222 COVID-19 vaccine. Measured with immunoSEQ multiplex PCR; TCRdb has only the in-frame clones, and not every one. The data show around 200,000 clones, with 88% seen just once and more than 0.4% held by the top ten. This specimen consisted of peripheral blood, obtained on day 0 of AZD1222 vaccination. Source of these receptors: an adult in good health.

The chain uses TRBV10-3 and TRBJ1-1, with D possibly matching TRBD1 (5 bases). Germline V gene data show CDR1 as ENHRY and CDR2 as SYGVKD. CDR3 length equals 13 residues. Trimming removed 4 bases from V and 7 bases from J, with 13 bases in between. CDR3 nucleotide sequence: TGTGCCATCAGTGCTTGGGGCAGCAATGAAGCTTTCTTT. This translates into CAISAWGSNEAFF.

In this sample, this clone turned up once. The CDR3: CASSQEASVSYEQYF. The CDR3 nucleotides read TGTGCCAGCAGCCAAGAGGCTAGCGTCTCCTACGAGCAGTACTTC. This chain uses TRBV3-1 (or the pseudogene TRBV3-2) with TRBJ2-7, with D perhaps TRBD2 (6 bases). The germline V and J ends were trimmed by 0 bases and 0 bases, with 9 bases remaining between them. Germline V CDR1 and CDR2: LGHDT, YNNKEL (reference sequence). The CDR3 sequence is 15 residues long.

The chain combines TRBV4-3 with TRBJ1-4; no definite D call. Germline V gene lookup returns CDR1 LGHNA and CDR2 YSLEER. The ends were cut back, 0 bases at V and 4 bases at J, with 9 bases in the middle. CDR3 length equals 15 residues. The CDR3, as DNA: TGCGCCAGCAGCCAAGATAGAGGGCTTAATGAAAAACTGTTTTTT. It yields the protein CASSQDRGLNEKLFF.

This rearrangement joins TRBV30 to TRBJ1-1; tentatively, D is TRBD1 (6 bases). V was pared by 5 bases and J by 1 base, with 8 bases between. The CDR3 spans 12 residues. CDR1 and CDR2 (germline): GTSNPN, SVGIG (reference sequence). The CDR3 DNA reads TGTGCCTGGGGACAGCAGAACACTGAAGCTTTCTTT. It specifies CAWGQQNTEAFF.

The CDR3 nucleotides are TGTGCCAGCAGCTTGGCCGGCAGCTCTAACTATGGCTACACCTTC. It translates to CASSLAGSSNYGYTF. J is TRBJ1-2 and V is TRBV5-4; D call uncertain. There are 15 residues in the CDR3. Germline CDR1 reads SGHNT; CDR2 reads YYREEE (reference sequence). The germline V and J ends were trimmed by 0 bases and 0 bases, with 9 bases remaining between them.

The chain uses TRBV11-2 and TRBJ2-3, with 13 bases matching TRBD2. CDR3 length equals 18 residues. Germline V gene data show CDR1 as SGHAT and CDR2 as FQNNGV. Germline trimming cut 2 bases from V and 3 bases from J; bases unmatched to any gene: 8. CDR3 DNA: TGTGCCAGCAGCTTACTCCGACTAGCGGGGGGTAAGACAGATACGCAGTATTTT. Encoded protein: CASSLLRLAGGKTDTQYF.

This rearrangement joins TRBV7-2 to TRBJ2-5; the match to TRBD1 covers 9 bases. The CDR3 totals 16 residues. V shed 4 bases, J shed 5 bases, and the junction held 11 bases outside the gene matches. CDR1 SGHTA and CDR2 FQGNSA come from the germline V gene. The CDR3 coding sequence is TGTGCCAGCAGCTCCTCCGGGACAGGGATCATCGAGACCCAGTACTTC. Translating it yields CASSSSGTGIIETQYF.

The V call is TRBV30, the J call TRBJ2-1, with 9 positions matching TRBD1. The trim removed 1 base at V and 6 bases at J, leaving 7 bases unmatched. From germline, CDR1 is GTSNPN and CDR2 SVGIG (reference sequence). This CDR3 comprises 15 residues. As DNA, the CDR3 is TGTGCCTGGAGTGACGGGACAGGGTCCCTCAATGAGCAGTTCTTC. Translation: CAWSDGTGSLNEQFF. Supplemented by reference TRBV30 and TRBJ2-1, the full variable domain reads SQTIHQWPATLVQPVGSPLSLECTVEGTSNPNLYWYRQAAGRGLQLLFYSVGIGQISSEVPQNLSASRPQDRQFILSSKKLLLSDSGFYLCAWSDGTGSLNEQFFGPGTRLTVL.

J is TRBJ2-7 and V is TRBV10-3; TRBD1 agrees at 8 bases. The CDR3 is made up of 12 amino acids. Trimming removed 5 bases from V and 6 bases from J; junction bases left unmatched: 3. The germline gives CDR1 ENHRY, CDR2 SYGVKD. CDR3 in DNA: TGTGCCATCAGTCGGGACAGGTCCGAGCAGTACTTC. It codes for CAISRDRSEQYF.

Only a few counts were recorded for this clone. This chain joins TRBV7-8 and TRBJ1-3; D gene uncertain. Germline V CDR1 and CDR2: SGHVS, FQNEAQ. The CDR3 is made up of 13 amino acids. The V end was cut by 1 base, the J end by 11 bases, with 12 bases between. The DNA for the CDR3 is TGTGCCAGCAGCTTAGGAGTACGAGACTCCATATATTTT. Residues: CASSLGVRDSIYF.

V gene TRBV5-6 combines with J gene TRBJ2-7; TRBD1 aligns across 10 bases. The CDR3 totals 16 residues. Germline loops: CDR1 SGHDT, CDR2 YYEEEE. The J segment lost 2 bases and the V segment lost 4 bases, leaving 9 bases of the junction unmatched. As DNA, the CDR3 is TGTGCCAGCAGCCCGCCGGGACAGGGGACCCCCTACGAGCAGTACTTC. Protein: CASSPPGQGTPYEQYF.

CDR3 sequence (DNA): TGTGCCTGGAGTACTTCAGGGGGGCGGAATGAAGCTTTCTTT. Protein product: CAWSTSGGRNEAFF. The V and J genes are TRBV30 and TRBJ1-1; 7 bases are shared with TRBD1. V gave up 2 bases and J gave up 7 bases; unmatched junction bases: 10. Germline V gene lookup returns CDR1 GTSNPN and CDR2 SVGIG (reference sequence). The CDR3 sequence is 14 residues long.

The chain recombines TRBV3-1 (or the pseudogene TRBV3-2) with TRBJ2-1; D not resolved. CDR1 and CDR2 (germline): LGHDT, YNNKEL (reference sequence). This CDR3 comprises 13 residues. Trimming shortened V by 4 bases and J by 3 bases, and 7 bases separated the two germline ends. The CDR3 DNA is TGTGCCAGCAGCCCTACTGACTACAATGAGCAGTTCTTC. Encoded protein: CASSPTDYNEQFF.

This clone appeared once. The genes are TRBV7-8 and TRBJ1-4; 7 positions agree with TRBD1. The CDR3 totals 14 residues. Trimming at V came to 4 bases and at J to 6 bases, leaving 5 bases not matched to a gene. Germline-derived CDR1 and CDR2 are SGHVS and FQNEAQ. In DNA, the CDR3 is TGTGCCAGCAGCTGGGACAGTGGGCATGAAAAACTGTTTTTT. Translating gives CASSWDSGHEKLFF.

The table lists this clone with a count of one. The chain links TRBV5-5 to TRBJ2-7; TRBD2 agrees at 10 bases. V trimming: 4 bases; J trimming: 2 bases; junction bases outside the gene matches: 9. Germline V CDR1 and CDR2: SGHKS, YYEKEE (reference sequence). CDR3 length: 16 residues. The CDR3 coding sequence is TGTGCCAGCAGCCGGACTACTAGCGGGGACACCTACGAGCAGTACTTC. Its protein is CASSRTTSGDTYEQYF.

The chain joins TRBV18 to TRBJ2-7; D ambiguous. Germline CDR1 and CDR2: KGHSH and LQKENI. The CDR3 totals 14 residues. V gave up 6 bases and J gave up 3 bases, with 15 bases separating them. CDR3 DNA: TGTGCCAGCTCTCCCGGCTTAATCCGCTACGAGCAGTACTTC. The encoded protein is CASSPGLIRYEQYF.